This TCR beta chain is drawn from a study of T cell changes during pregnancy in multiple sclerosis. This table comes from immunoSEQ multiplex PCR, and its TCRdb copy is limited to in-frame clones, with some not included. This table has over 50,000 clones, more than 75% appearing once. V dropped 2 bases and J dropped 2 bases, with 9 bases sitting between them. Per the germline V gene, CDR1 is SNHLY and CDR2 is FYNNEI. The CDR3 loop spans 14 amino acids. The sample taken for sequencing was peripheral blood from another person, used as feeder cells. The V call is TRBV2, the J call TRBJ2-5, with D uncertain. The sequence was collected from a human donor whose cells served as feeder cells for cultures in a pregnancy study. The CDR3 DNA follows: TGTGCCAGCAGTGAAATGCAGGATCAAGAGACCCAGTACTTC. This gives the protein CASSEMQDQETQYF.